This T cell receptor beta chain is from a study of shared clonotypes between healthy human individuals. Study outcomes and limitations: Researchers found naive subsets generally carried larger estimated richness than memory subsets.

As concerns this clone: Antigen unknown. Germline and junction disagree at one end, which may indicate a read error. This specimen includes other DNA sequences encoding the same CDR3.

Measured with immunoSEQ multiplex PCR; TCRdb has only the in-frame clones, and not every one. The data hold around 2,000,000 clones, with roughly 94% observed a single time. Terminally differentiated effector memory CD45RA+ cells were excluded by CCR7 positive selection of CD45RO-negative cells. The TCR comes from a man aged 18 to 30 in good health. Sequenced: naive CD8+ T cells sorted from blood.

The CDR3 reads CAWSGTGHGYTF. CDR3 coding DNA: TGCGCCTGGAGCGGGACAGGGCATGGCTACACCTTC. The chain combines TRBV30 with TRBJ1-2; TRBD1 aligns across 9 bases. The CDR3 spans 12 residues. The germline gives CDR1 GTSNPN, CDR2 SVGIG (reference sequence).